These 27 T cell receptor beta chains share one sample of origin, sequenced in a study of blood T cell repertoires in COVID-19. Assay used: immunoSEQ multiplex PCR; TCRdb lists only in-frame clones, some missing. The table shows a few hundred thousand clones, with approximately 80% occurring only once. Source material: peripheral blood. All receptors derive from a human donor with acute or convalescent COVID-19. The donor label of this sample is uncertain.

This clone came up a few times. The rearrangement uses TRBV6-5 and TRBJ1-1; 7 positions match TRBD1. This CDR3 is built from 16 residues. V lost 1 base to trimming and J lost 0 bases; unmatched junction nucleotides: 5. CDR1 is MNHEY, CDR2 SVGAGI, per germline. CDR3 coding DNA: TGTGCCAGCAGTTACTTCTTCAGGGGGATGAACACTGAAGCTTTCTTT. Translation: CASSYFFRGMNTEAFF.

The gene calls are TRBV7-8 and TRBJ1-3, with TRBD1 identical over 7 bases. The V gene's germline CDR1 is SGHVS and CDR2 FQNEAQ. This CDR3 contains 15 residues. After removal of 2 bases from V and 2 bases from J, the junction contained 3 bases not matched to a gene. CDR3 DNA sequence: TGTGCCAGCAGCTTAACCGACAGGGCTGGAAACACCATATATTTT. Its translation is CASSLTDRAGNTIYF.

Concerning this clone itself: Within the sample, other DNA sequences also encode this same CDR3. The chain combines TRBV7-9 with TRBJ2-5; TRBD1 aligns across 8 bases. This CDR3 contains 14 residues. Looked up from germline, CDR1 is SEHNR and CDR2 is FQNEAQ (reference sequence). After removal of 4 bases from V and 6 bases from J, the junction contained 7 bases not matched to a gene. The DNA of the CDR3 is TGTGCCAGCAGCTCAACAGGGGGGTTGAAGACCCAGTACTTC. Residues: CASSSTGGLKTQYF. Variable domain in full (rest from reference TRBV7-9 and TRBJ2-5): DTGVSQNPRHKITKRGQNVTFRCDPISEHNRLYWYRQTLGQGPEFLTYFQNEAQLEKSRLLSDRFSAERPKGSFSTLEIQRTEQGDSAMYLCASSSTGGLKTQYFGPGTRLLVL.

This clone appeared a few times. The chain couples TRBV5-1 to TRBJ1-2; maybe TRBD1 (6 bases). Germline lookup yields CDR1 SGHRS and CDR2 YFSETQ. V was clipped by 3 bases and J by 4 bases, with 13 bases between them. CDR3 length: 14 amino acids. CDR3 in amino acids: CASSSKQGSYGYTF. DNA for the CDR3: TGCGCCAGCAGCTCCAAACAGGGCAGCTATGGCTACACCTTC.

This clone was seen only a few times. The chain is built from TRBV12-3 or TRBV12-4 and TRBJ1-1, with 7 bases matching TRBD1. CDR3 length equals 13 residues. V gave up 5 bases and J gave up 7 bases; unmatched junction bases: 7. CDR3 residues: CASSVGTVIEAFF. CDR3 nucleotides: TGTGCCAGCAGTGTCGGGACAGTGATTGAAGCTTTCTTT.

CDR3 sequence (DNA): TGTGCCAGCAGCAGCACAGGGGGCAGCAATCAGCCCCAGCATTTT. Residues: CASSSTGGSNQPQHF. The chain combines TRBV21-1 with TRBJ1-5; no check of the table's D call, TRBD1, against the DNA was made. TRBV21-1 is reported as a pseudogene. CDR3 length: 15 amino acids.

This chain joins TRBV7-2 and TRBJ2-1; D possibly corresponds to TRBD2 (5 bases). The CDR3 length is 15 residues. V was shortened by 1 base and J by 5 bases, with 12 bases between the two germline ends. Looked up from germline, CDR1 is SGHTA and CDR2 is FQGNSA. CDR3 sequence (DNA): TGTGCCAGCAGCTTAGGAAGCGGACCAGACAATGAGCAGTTCTTC. Translated: CASSLGSGPDNEQFF.

The rearrangement links TRBV29-1 to TRBJ1-5; the match to TRBD1 covers 7 bases. The CDR3 runs to 14 residues. Germline V gene data show CDR1 as SQVTM and CDR2 as ANQGSEA. J lost 1 base, V lost 5 bases, and 5 bases had no gene match. The CDR3 DNA reads TGCAGCGTTCTAATACAGGGGAGCAATCAGCCCCAGCATTTT. Translated, it gives CSVLIQGSNQPQHF.

The genes are TRBV19 and TRBJ2-5; possible D gene TRBD1, 7 bases. CDR3 length: 12 amino acids. CDR1 and CDR2 from the germline V gene are LNHDA and SQIVND (reference sequence). The V gene lost 3 bases and the J gene lost 11 bases, with 13 bases spanning the gap. The CDR3 DNA sequence: TGTGCCAGTAGTATCAGGGGGGAGAGTCAGTACTTC. Protein sequence: CASSIRGESQYF. The complete variable domain, with remaining parts taken from reference TRBV19 and TRBJ2-5, reads DGGITQSPKYLFRKEGQNVTLSCEQNLNHDAMYWYRQDPGQGLRLIYYSQIVNDFQKGDIAEGYSVSREKKESFPLTVTSAQKNPTAFYLCASSIRGESQYFGPGTRLLVL.

The genes are TRBV10-3 and TRBJ2-1; 7 bases agree with TRBD2. V gave up 2 bases and J gave up 10 bases; unmatched junction bases: 5. The V gene's germline CDR1 is ENHRY and CDR2 SYGVKD. The CDR3 sequence is 13 residues long. CDR3 residues: CAISEGLVSEQFF. For the CDR3, the DNA is TGTGCCATCAGTGAGGGACTAGTATCCGAGCAGTTCTTC.

V gene TRBV19 combines with J gene TRBJ2-2; D is perhaps TRBD2 (7 bases). The CDR3 has 14 residues. Germline CDR1 and CDR2: LNHDA and SQIVND (reference sequence). Trimming shortened V by 10 bases and J by 7 bases, and 19 bases separated the two germline ends. CDR3 amino acids: CATYLWGGSGELFF. CDR3 nucleotides: TGTGCCACCTACCTGTGGGGGGGCAGCGGGGAGCTGTTTTTT.

The rearrangement uses TRBV7-8 and TRBJ2-7, with 8 bases aligning to TRBD2. Trimming removed 3 bases from V and 2 bases from J; junction bases left unmatched: 18. Germline V lookup: CDR1 SGHVS, CDR2 FQNEAQ. This CDR3 comprises 19 residues. The CDR3 protein is CASSLIHPKAAGGPYEQYF. The CDR3 coding sequence is TGTGCCAGCAGCTTGATACACCCGAAAGCGGCGGGAGGACCCTACGAGCAGTACTTC.

The CDR3 bases are TGCGCCAGCAGCTTACAGATAAATGAAAAACTGTTTTTT. This codes for CASSLQINEKLFF. The chain combines TRBV5-1 with TRBJ1-4; D remains unclear. This CDR3 comprises 13 residues. The V end was cut by 2 bases, the J end by 5 bases, with 7 bases between. The germline V gene encodes CDR1 SGHRS and CDR2 YFSETQ. The full variable domain, its missing parts supplied by reference TRBV5-1 and TRBJ1-4, is KAGVTQTPRYLIKTRGQQVTLSCSPISGHRSVSWYQQTPGQGLQFLFEYFSETQRNKGNFPGRFSGRQFSNSRSEMNVSTLELGDSALYLCASSLQINEKLFFGSGTQLSVL.

CDR3 protein: CASSSQGLEAHGYTF. The CDR3, as DNA: TGCGCCAGCAGCTCCCAGGGACTTGAGGCCCATGGCTACACCTTC. V and J are TRBV5-1 and TRBJ1-2; TRBD1 might be the D (5 bases). Trimming cost V 3 bases and J 6 bases, with 18 bases left between them. Germline V lookup: CDR1 SGHRS, CDR2 YFSETQ. CDR3 length equals 15 residues.

The chain is built from TRBV2 and TRBJ2-3; 10 bases agree with TRBD1. CDR3 length: 15 amino acids. Germline values: CDR1 SNHLY, CDR2 FYNNEI. V shed 6 bases, J shed 3 bases, and the junction held 6 bases outside the gene matches. In nucleotides, the CDR3 is TGTGCCAGCAGCCGACAGGGGGCGCGGACAGATACGCAGTATTTT. Its protein product is CASSRQGARTDTQYF.

The chain employs TRBV7-9 and TRBJ2-2; TRBD2 matches at 12 bases. Germline V CDR1 and CDR2: SEHNR, FQNEAQ (reference sequence). This CDR3 comprises 15 residues. V shed 6 bases, J shed 7 bases, and the junction held 6 bases outside the gene matches. The CDR3 DNA is TGTGCCAGCAGGACTAGCGGGGGCCAACGCGGGGAGCTGTTTTTT. This translates into CASRTSGGQRGELFF.

This clone is a singleton in its sample. Other DNA sequences in the sample encode the same CDR3. The CDR3: CASSLVGGSYNEQFF. The CDR3 nucleotides read TGCGCCAGCAGCTTGGTAGGGGGCTCCTACAATGAGCAGTTCTTC. The chain employs TRBV5-1 and TRBJ2-1; D is perhaps TRBD1 (6 bases). V shed 0 bases and J shed 0 bases, with 7 bases lying between them. This CDR3 is 15 amino acids long. Per the germline V gene, CDR1 is SGHRS and CDR2 is YFSETQ.

The chain is built from TRBV3-1 (or the pseudogene TRBV3-2) and TRBJ1-1; D is perhaps TRBD1 (6 bases). The CDR3 runs to 15 residues. V gave up 3 bases and J gave up 4 bases, with 15 bases separating them. CDR1 is LGHDT, CDR2 YNNKEL, per germline (reference sequence). The CDR3 sequence is CASSQEPGTFTEAFF. CDR3 nucleotides: TGTGCCAGCAGCCAGGAGCCCGGGACATTCACTGAAGCTTTCTTT.

The chain combines TRBV6-5 with TRBJ2-2, with D hard to call. V lost 5 bases to trimming and J lost 4 bases, with 5 bases between them. The CDR3 runs to 12 residues. Germline CDR1 and CDR2: MNHEY and SVGAGI. For the CDR3, the DNA is TGTGCCAGCAGTCAGTTCACCGGGGAGCTGTTTTTT. Residues: CASSQFTGELFF.

In DNA form, the CDR3 reads TGTGCCACCCGGAGGGACCCAAACACTGAAGCTTTCTTT. Translation gives CATRRDPNTEAFF. The chain combines TRBV2 with TRBJ1-1; maybe TRBD1 (5 bases). Germline V gene sequence: CDR1 SNHLY, CDR2 FYNNEI. The ends were cut back, 10 bases at V and 2 bases at J, with 14 bases in the middle. This CDR3 has 13 residues.

The chain carries TRBV28 and TRBJ1-2, with D perhaps matching TRBD1 (6 bases). Germline CDR1 and CDR2: MDHEN and SYDVKM. This CDR3 contains 13 residues. V lost 6 bases to trimming and J lost 5 bases, with 13 bases between them. CDR3 DNA sequence: TGTGCCAGCAGGAAACAGGGCGGTTATGGCTACACCTTC. It is translated as CASRKQGGYGYTF.

This clone was detected only once. The CDR3 reads CASSRTSGNVPYYNEQFF. In nucleotides, the CDR3 is TGCGCCAGCAGTCGGACTAGCGGGAATGTCCCCTACTACAATGAGCAGTTCTTC. This chain connects TRBV10-2 to TRBJ2-1, with 12 bases matching TRBD2. This CDR3 has 18 residues. From germline, CDR1 is WSHSY and CDR2 SAAADI. After removal of 5 bases from V and 3 bases from J, the junction contained 11 bases not matched to a gene.

This chain links TRBV28 with TRBJ1-1; TRBD1 matches at 11 bases. V trimming: 8 bases; J trimming: 4 bases; junction bases outside the gene matches: 21. Germline CDR1 is MDHEN and CDR2 is SYDVKM. This CDR3 is built from 19 residues. The CDR3: CASPPTLGTGGDLTTEAFF. The DNA for the CDR3 is TGTGCCAGCCCCCCTACTCTCGGGACAGGGGGTGATCTGACCACTGAAGCTTTCTTT.

This clone appeared a few times. This chain joins TRBV6-2 or TRBV6-3 and TRBJ2-1; D gene uncertain. The CDR3 has 15 residues. The germline gives CDR1 MNHEY, CDR2 SVGEGT. V was clipped by 0 bases and J by 10 bases, with 16 bases between them. The CDR3 DNA is TGTGCCAGCAGTTACTCGCCCCTGGTAGTGAGGGAGCAGTTCTTC. Amino acids: CASSYSPLVVREQFF.

This clone was found once. The gene calls are TRBV3-1 (or the pseudogene TRBV3-2) and TRBJ2-3; TRBD1 matches 10 bases. Germline V gene data show CDR1 as LGHDT and CDR2 as YNNKEL (reference sequence). V was pared by 3 bases and J by 10 bases, with 4 bases of the junction left unmatched. The CDR3 consists of 13 residues. The DNA for the CDR3 is TGTGCCAGCAGCCACTGGGACAGGGGCGCGCAGTATTTT. This gives the protein CASSHWDRGAQYF.

Of note for this clone: One junction end disagrees with the germline gene, perhaps due to a read error. The chain combines TRBV18 with TRBJ1-4; the D gene is possibly TRBD1 (6 bases). In germline, CDR1 is KGHSH, CDR2 LQKENI. The CDR3 consists of 18 residues. The CDR3 sequence: CASSSPGQLLRPYEKLFF. CDR3 sequence (DNA): TGTGCCAGCTCATCACCCGGACAGCTTCTTAGACCTTATGAAAAACTGTTTTTT.

This clone was seen just once. This rearrangement joins TRBV4-2 to TRBJ2-1, with 9 positions matching TRBD1. V dropped 2 bases and J dropped 1; count of bases not matched to a gene: 3. Germline values: CDR1 LGHNA, CDR2 YNFKEQ. This CDR3 has 16 residues. Written as DNA, the CDR3 is TGTGCCAGCAGCCAAATGGGACAGGGTTCCTACAATGAGCAGTTCTTC. Amino acids: CASSQMGQGSYNEQFF.